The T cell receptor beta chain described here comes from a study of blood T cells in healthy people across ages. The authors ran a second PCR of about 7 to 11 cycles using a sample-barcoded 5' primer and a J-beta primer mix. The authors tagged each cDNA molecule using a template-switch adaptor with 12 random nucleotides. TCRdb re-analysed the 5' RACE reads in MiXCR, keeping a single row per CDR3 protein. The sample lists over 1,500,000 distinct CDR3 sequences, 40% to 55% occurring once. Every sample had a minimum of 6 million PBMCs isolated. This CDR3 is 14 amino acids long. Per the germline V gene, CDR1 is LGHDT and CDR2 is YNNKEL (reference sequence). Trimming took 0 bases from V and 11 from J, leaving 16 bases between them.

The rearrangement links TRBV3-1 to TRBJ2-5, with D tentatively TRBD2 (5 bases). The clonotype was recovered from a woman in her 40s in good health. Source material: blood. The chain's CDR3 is CASSQDNREGVQYF. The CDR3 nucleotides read TGTGCCAGCAGCCAAGATAATCGAGAGGGAGTTCAGTACTTC.